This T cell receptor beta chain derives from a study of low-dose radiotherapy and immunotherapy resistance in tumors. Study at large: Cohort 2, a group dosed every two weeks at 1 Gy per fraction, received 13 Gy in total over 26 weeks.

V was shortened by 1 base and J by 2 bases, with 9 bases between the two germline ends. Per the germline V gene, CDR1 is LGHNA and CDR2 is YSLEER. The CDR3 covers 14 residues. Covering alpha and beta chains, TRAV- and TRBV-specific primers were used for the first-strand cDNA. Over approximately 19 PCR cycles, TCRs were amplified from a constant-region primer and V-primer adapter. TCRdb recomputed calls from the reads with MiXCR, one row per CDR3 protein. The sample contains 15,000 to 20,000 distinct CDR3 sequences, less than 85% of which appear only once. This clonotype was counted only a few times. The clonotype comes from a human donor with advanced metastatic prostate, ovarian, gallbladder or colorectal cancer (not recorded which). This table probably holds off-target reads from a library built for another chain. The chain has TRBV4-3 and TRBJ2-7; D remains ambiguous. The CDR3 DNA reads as TGCGCCAGCAGCCAAGGGGAAGGACCCTACGAGCAGTACTTC. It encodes CASSQGEGPYEQYF.